Following are 12 T cell receptor beta chains from one sample sequenced in a study of cytomegalovirus exposure and HLA in healthy donors. The primer mix had 60 Vbeta and 13 Jbeta primers. Clones were sequenced by immunoSEQ multiplex PCR, and TCRdb holds only the in-frame ones, with some missing. The sample has fewer than 150,000 clones, about 74% seen once. Source material: PBMCs. These receptor sequences come from a young man in good health and CMV-seronegative.

This CDR3 is CASTGLLRYAAEAFF. The DNA of the CDR3 is TGTGCCAGTACCGGACTCTTACGGTACGCAGCTGAAGCTTTCTTT. This chain connects TRBV19 to TRBJ1-1; no definite D call. Germline CDR1 and CDR2: LNHDA and SQIVND (reference sequence). Trimming removed 7 bases from V and 6 bases from J, with 21 bases in between. The CDR3 consists of 15 residues.

The genes are TRBV10-3 and TRBJ2-1; TRBD1 might be the D (6 bases). Trimming stripped 11 bases from V and 9 bases from J, with 20 bases between. The CDR3 has 13 residues. Germline assignment: CDR1 ENHRY and CDR2 SYGVKD. The CDR3 DNA is TGTGCCTCCCGCTCGGAGGTAGGGGGTGAGCAGTTCTTC. Translating it yields CASRSEVGGEQFF.

This chain joins TRBV28 and TRBJ1-3, with a tentative D call TRBD1 (5 bases). Trimming left V 4 bases short and J 0 bases short, with 10 bases between. CDR1 MDHEN and CDR2 SYDVKM come from the germline V gene. The CDR3 covers 15 residues. The CDR3: CASSSGLLSGNTIYF. The CDR3 DNA follows: TGTGCCAGCAGTTCGGGACTTCTCTCTGGAAACACCATATATTTT.

V usage is TRBV19 and J usage is TRBJ2-7; 7 bases map to TRBD1. The CDR3 is 15 amino acids. The germline V gene encodes CDR1 LNHDA and CDR2 SQIVND (reference sequence). Trimming at V came to 5 bases and at J to 2 bases, leaving 9 bases not matched to a gene. The CDR3 reads CASSLGTDNTYEQYF. CDR3 nucleotide sequence: TGTGCCAGTAGTTTGGGGACAGATAATACCTACGAGCAGTACTTC. Supplemented by reference TRBV19 and TRBJ2-7, the full variable domain reads DGGITQSPKYLFRKEGQNVTLSCEQNLNHDAMYWYRQDPGQGLRLIYYSQIVNDFQKGDIAEGYSVSREKKESFPLTVTSAQKNPTAFYLCASSLGTDNTYEQYFGPGTRLTVT.

The chain couples TRBV5-1 to TRBJ2-1; no clear D. There are 12 residues in the CDR3. Germline loops: CDR1 SGHRS, CDR2 YFSETQ. The germline V and J ends were trimmed by 0 bases and 10 bases, with 8 bases remaining between them. The CDR3 protein is CASSLEAHEQFF. The CDR3 bases are TGCGCCAGCAGCTTGGAAGCGCACGAGCAGTTCTTC.

The chain employs TRBV6-5 and TRBJ2-7, with 14 bases that match TRBD2. The CDR3 runs to 15 residues. Germline V gives CDR1 MNHEY, CDR2 SVGAGI. The J segment lost 6 bases and the V segment lost 5 bases, leaving 6 bases of the junction unmatched. CDR3: CASSGGLAGVGEQYF. As DNA, the CDR3 is TGTGCCAGCAGTGGGGGACTAGCGGGAGTCGGCGAGCAGTACTTC.

J is TRBJ2-7 and V is TRBV23-1, with D possibly TRBD2 on 5 matching bases. TRBV23-1 is designated an ORF whose function remains uncertain. This CDR3 has 19 residues. Deletions cut 2 bases from V and 1 base from J, with 24 bases between. CDR3 amino acids: CASSQRGGAVTPESYEQYF. Written as DNA, the CDR3 is TGCGCCAGCAGTCAACGCGGTGGAGCGGTCACACCCGAGTCCTACGAGCAGTACTTC.

The rearrangement links TRBV28 to TRBJ1-5; D unclear. CDR3 length equals 15 residues. The V end lost 8 bases, the J end lost 1 base, and 15 bases lay between the germline ends. Germline lookup yields CDR1 MDHEN and CDR2 SYDVKM. CDR3 loop: CASVDWRGSNQPQHF. DNA for the CDR3: TGTGCCAGCGTCGACTGGCGAGGGAGCAATCAGCCCCAGCATTTT. The full variable domain, rest sourced from reference TRBV28 and TRBJ1-5, is DVKVTQSSRYLVKRTGEKVFLECVQDMDHENMFWYRQDPGLGLRLIYFSYDVKMKEKGDIPEGYSVSREKKERFSLILESASTNQTSMYLCASVDWRGSNQPQHFGDGTRLSIL.

The rearrangement links TRBV19 to TRBJ1-4; possibly TRBD1 for D (6 bases). CDR3 length: 16 amino acids. Germline V lookup: CDR1 LNHDA, CDR2 SQIVND (reference sequence). Trimming stripped 0 bases from V and 5 bases from J, with 13 bases between. The CDR3 DNA sequence: TGTGCCAGTAGTATAGAACGGACAGAGAGGAATGAAAAACTGTTTTTT. It yields the protein CASSIERTERNEKLFF.

V and J are TRBV6-5 and TRBJ2-1; 13 nucleotides agree with TRBD2. This CDR3 contains 15 residues. Germline V CDR1 and CDR2: MNHEY, SVGAGI. V lost 0 bases and J lost 9; bases outside the gene matches: 2. The CDR3 DNA is TGTGCCAGCAGTTACTCGGGGACTAGCGGGACTGAGCAGTTCTTC. Encoded protein: CASSYSGTSGTEQFF.

This clone was seen a handful of times. The chain uses TRBV11-2 and TRBJ2-2; TRBD2 might be the D (5 bases). This CDR3 has 12 residues. Per germline, CDR1 SGHAT and CDR2 FQNNGV. Trimming took off 7 bases at V and 7 bases at J, with 10 bases between the two ends. DNA of the CDR3: TGTGCCAGCACCTCGGGATTCGGGGAGCTGTTTTTT. Residues: CASTSGFGELFF.

This rearrangement joins TRBV30 to TRBJ2-5; TRBD2 agrees at 8 bases. Trimming at V came to 0 bases and at J to 5 bases, leaving 5 bases not matched to a gene. The CDR3 is 14 residues long. The V gene's germline CDR1 is GTSNPN and CDR2 SVGIG (reference sequence). CDR3 amino acids: CAWSVRGGLETQYF. The CDR3 DNA is TGTGCCTGGAGTGTACGGGGGGGGCTGGAGACCCAGTACTTC.